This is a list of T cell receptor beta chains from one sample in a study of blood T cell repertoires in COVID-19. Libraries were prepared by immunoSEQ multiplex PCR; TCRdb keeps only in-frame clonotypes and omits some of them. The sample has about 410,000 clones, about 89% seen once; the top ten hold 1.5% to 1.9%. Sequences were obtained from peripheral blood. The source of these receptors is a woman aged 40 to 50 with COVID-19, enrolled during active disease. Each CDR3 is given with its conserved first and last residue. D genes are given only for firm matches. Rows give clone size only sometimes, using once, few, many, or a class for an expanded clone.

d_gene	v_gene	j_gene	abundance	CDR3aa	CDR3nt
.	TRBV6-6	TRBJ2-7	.	CASSYEQIYEQYF	TGTGCCAGCAGTTATGAACAGATATACGAGCAGTACTTC
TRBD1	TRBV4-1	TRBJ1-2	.	CASSQETGGYPYGYTF	TGCGCCAGCAGCCAGGAAACAGGGGGTTACCCCTATGGCTACACCTTC
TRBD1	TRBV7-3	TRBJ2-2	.	CASSPRDRGDTGELFF	TGTGCCAGCAGCCCCCGGGACAGGGGGGACACCGGGGAGCTGTTTTTT
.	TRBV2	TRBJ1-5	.	CASSEAGRVPQPQHF	TGTGCCAGCAGTGAAGCGGGGAGGGTACCTCAGCCCCAGCATTTT
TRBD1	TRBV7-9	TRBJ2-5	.	CASSLQGAAETQYF	TGTGCCAGCAGCTTACAGGGGGCGGCGGAGACCCAGTACTTC
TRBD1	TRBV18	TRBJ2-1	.	CASSPPRQGYEQFF	TGTGCCAGCTCACCACCAAGACAGGGCTATGAGCAGTTCTTC
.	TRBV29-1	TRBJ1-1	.	CSVVLPSEAFF	TGCAGCGTTGTATTGCCGAGCGAAGCTTTCTTT
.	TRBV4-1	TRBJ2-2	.	CASSQALLANTGELFF	TGCGCCAGCAGCCAAGCGTTACTAGCGAACACCGGGGAGCTGTTTTTT
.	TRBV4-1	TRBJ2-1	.	CASSQVGLPYNEQFF	TGCGCCAGCAGCCAGGTGGGACTTCCCTACAATGAGCAGTTCTTC
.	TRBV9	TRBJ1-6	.	CASSVGLYSPLHF	TGTGCCAGCAGCGTAGGTCTCTATTCACCCCTCCACTTT
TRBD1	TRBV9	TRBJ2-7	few	CASSVGDRVYEQYF	TGTGCCAGCAGCGTAGGGGACAGGGTTTACGAGCAGTACTTC
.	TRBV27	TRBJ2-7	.	CASQPTRHSSYEQYF	TGTGCCAGCCAACCCACCAGACATAGCTCCTACGAGCAGTACTTC
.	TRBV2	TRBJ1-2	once	CASRAQGFTNYGYTF	TGTGCCAGCAGAGCACAGGGATTTACTAACTATGGCTACACCTTC